This T cell receptor beta chain was recorded in a study of control samples from healthy donors and cancer patients. The CDR3 length is 16 residues. The germline V and J ends were trimmed by 0 bases and 0 bases, with 8 bases remaining between them. Germline lookup yields CDR1 LNHNV and CDR2 YYDKDF (reference sequence). Clones were read by immunoSEQ multiplex PCR, and TCRdb kept only the in-frame ones, dropping some. Of approximately 7,000 clones listed, roughly 84% are singletons. The receptor was isolated from a man between 65 and 85 years old with lung cancer. The chain carries TRBV15 and TRBJ2-2; D assignment may be TRBD1 or TRBD2 (5 bases each). Material: PBMCs. The CDR3 DNA is TGTGCCACCAGCAGAGATCAGGGACCGAACACCGGGGAGCTGTTTTTT. Translated: CATSRDQGPNTGELFF. Drawing the rest from reference TRBV15 and TRBJ2-2, the complete variable domain is DAMVIQNPRYQVTQFGKPVTLSCSQTLNHNVMYWYQQKSSQAPKLLFHYYDKDFNNEADTPDNFQSRRPNTSFCFLDIRSPGLGDTAMYLCATSRDQGPNTGELFFGEGSRLTVL.